This T cell receptor (beta chain) was found in a study of regulatory and conventional T cells in breast cancer (dated by TCRdb to between 2015 and 2016). The germline V gene yields SNHLY for CDR1 and FYNNEI for CDR2. Counted from cysteine to phenylalanine, this CDR3 has 14 amino acids. The only DNA kept is the CDR3, 42 bases in frame from the first base. Trimming accounts for 6 bases at V and 9 bases at J, while the number of junction bases matched to no gene is 13. This clonotype was recorded a few times. There is no known antigen for this receptor. No base-level quality is on record; no much larger clone is a single base apart. The protocol used for the library was PCR. TCRdb lists the instrument as Illumina MiSeq. TCRdb reworked the public reads: Q25 trimming with fastp, MiXCR clone assembly, productive beta chains retained. Every CDR3 protein is listed once, alongside the most common genes and DNA of its rows. The sample data list roughly 16,000 distinct CDR3 sequences, and approximately 35% of these were observed just once. The ten largest clonotypes hold approximately 1.6% of the sample.

The receptor comes from a female donor in good health. The specimen was conventional T cells from blood. The chain is encoded by TRBV2 joined to TRBJ1-1; 7 junctional bases match TRBD1. Here is the DNA: TGTGCCAGCAGCGACGGAGGAACAGGGGAAAAAGCTTTCTTT. Translated, this is CASSDGGTGEKAFF.